Each of the 14 T cell receptor beta chains below was sequenced from the same sample in a study of radiation and T cells in renal cell carcinoma. Noted treatment: 15 Gy SBRT to primary tumor, nephrectomy 4 weeks later. TCRdb's copy holds only in-frame clones and misses some; the assay was immunoSEQ multiplex PCR. The sample shows some 14,000 clones, 50% to 75% of them seen only once. Specimen: tumor tissue, collected from a patient whose treatment included radiotherapy and nephrectomy. The receptors shown here come from a woman in her 70s with renal cell carcinoma.

J is TRBJ2-5 and V is TRBV9, with D uncertain. Germline V gives CDR1 SGDLS, CDR2 YYNGEE. V gave up 4 bases and J gave up 3 bases, with 7 bases separating them. The CDR3 spans 12 residues. The CDR3 spells CASSPSEETQYF. Written as DNA, the CDR3 is TGTGCCAGCAGCCCCTCGGAAGAGACCCAGTACTTC.

This clone has only one observation. The chain joins TRBV7-8 to TRBJ1-2; 7 bases map to TRBD1. The trim removed 5 bases at V and 8 bases at J, leaving 20 bases unmatched. This CDR3 has 17 residues. The germline V gene has CDR1 SGHVS and CDR2 FQNEAQ. The CDR3 nucleotides read TGTGCCAGCAGCCTCACTAGGACACCACAGGGGCCCTGGGGCTACACCTTC. Protein sequence: CASSLTRTPQGPWGYTF.

This clone has only a few counts. The rearrangement uses TRBV7-8 and TRBJ2-7; TRBD1 matches 9 bases. Germline CDR1 is SGHVS and CDR2 is FQNEAQ. V shed 1 base, J shed 2 bases, and the junction held 0 bases outside the gene matches. This CDR3 region has 14 residues. The CDR3 DNA follows: TGTGCCAGCAGCTTAGGACAGGGGGCCTACGAGCAGTACTTC. This sequence encodes CASSLGQGAYEQYF.

This clone was counted between two and nine times. V gene TRBV28 combines with J gene TRBJ1-2; TRBD1 aligns across 7 bases. V shed 7 bases and J 5 bases; nucleotides not matched to a gene: 16. CDR3 length: 16 residues. The V gene's germline CDR1 is MDHEN and CDR2 SYDVKM. CDR3 coding DNA: TGTGCCAGCATTGGGGGGGTGGGACAGAATACTTATGGCTACACCTTC. Translated: CASIGGVGQNTYGYTF.

This chain links TRBV21-1 with TRBJ2-1; the table's D call, TRBD1, was not checked against the DNA. TRBV21-1 corresponds to a pseudogene. The CDR3 is 16 amino acids. CDR3 region: CASSNGDRDFYNEQFF. CDR3 DNA: TGTGCCAGCAGCAATGGGGACAGGGACTTCTACAATGAGCAGTTCTTC.

This clone was detected only a few times. The chain employs TRBV7-5 and TRBJ2-1; the table's D call TRBD2 went unverified against the DNA. TRBV7-5 represents a pseudogene. The CDR3 loop spans 18 amino acids. CDR3 region: CVRSLVPSGTSKYNEQFF. Written as DNA, the CDR3 is TGTGTCAGAAGCTTAGTACCTAGCGGAACCAGTAAGTACAATGAGCAGTTCTTC.

This chain joins TRBV5-4 and TRBJ2-1, with TRBD2 identical over 7 bases. The CDR3 sequence is 16 residues long. Germline trimming cut 2 bases from V and 7 bases from J; bases unmatched to any gene: 12. Germline V gives CDR1 SGHNT, CDR2 YYREEE (reference sequence). CDR3 region: CASSFLSGGPSNEQFF. The CDR3 nucleotides read TGTGCCAGCAGCTTTCTTTCGGGAGGTCCCTCTAATGAGCAGTTCTTC.

The chain carries TRBV7-6 and TRBJ2-3, with 10 bases fitting TRBD2. The CDR3 is 16 residues long. The V gene's germline CDR1 is SGHVS and CDR2 FNYEAQ. The V gene end was trimmed by 4 bases and the J gene end by 2 bases; junction bases not matched to a gene: 6. The CDR3 is CASSSGLAAITDTQYF. DNA for the CDR3: TGTGCCAGCAGCTCAGGACTAGCGGCGATCACAGATACGCAGTATTTT.

In its sample, this clone was seen a few times. V usage is TRBV6-1 and J usage is TRBJ1-3; 7 bases agree with TRBD1. With 6 bases clipped from V and 4 bases from J, the junction kept 9 bases outside the gene matches. The germline CDR1 and CDR2 sequences are MNHNS and SASEGT. CDR3 length: 15 residues. CDR3 DNA sequence: TGTGCCAGCAGGATCTACAGGGGAGGAGGAAACACCATATATTTT. Encoded protein: CASRIYRGGGNTIYF.

This clone appeared once. The chain links TRBV29-1 to TRBJ2-1, with 9 positions matching TRBD2. CDR1 is SQVTM, CDR2 ANQGSEA, per germline. J was trimmed by 6 bases and V by 4 bases; bases with no gene match: 4. The CDR3 totals 13 residues. This CDR3 reads CSVGGRDSNEQFF. Written as DNA, the CDR3 is TGCAGCGTTGGCGGGAGGGATTCCAATGAGCAGTTCTTC.

Judged by abundance, this clone is medium-sized. V usage is TRBV4-1 and J usage is TRBJ2-3; 9 bases are shared with TRBD1. The CDR3 runs to 14 residues. Per the germline V gene, CDR1 is MGHRA and CDR2 is YSYEKL. V lost 5 bases to trimming and J lost 3 bases; unmatched junction nucleotides: 3. The CDR3 loop reads CASSFGQGTDTQYF. The CDR3 bases are TGCGCCAGCAGCTTTGGACAGGGGACAGATACGCAGTATTTT.

V and J are TRBV5-1 and TRBJ1-4; 7 positions agree with TRBD1. Germline trimming cut 7 bases from V and 3 bases from J; bases unmatched to any gene: 6. Germline CDR1 SGHRS, CDR2 YFSETQ. CDR3 length equals 14 residues. CDR3 in DNA: TGCGCCAGCGGTCAGGGGGGGTCTAATGAAAAACTGTTTTTT. Protein product: CASGQGGSNEKLFF. Filled out from reference TRBV5-1 and TRBJ1-4, the complete variable domain reads KAGVTQTPRYLIKTRGQQVTLSCSPISGHRSVSWYQQTPGQGLQFLFEYFSETQRNKGNFPGRFSGRQFSNSRSEMNVSTLELGDSALYLCASGQGGSNEKLFFGSGTQLSVL.

This clone occurred a few times. J is TRBJ2-2 and V is TRBV5-5; D might be TRBD1 (6 bases). There are 17 residues in the CDR3. V lost 4 bases and J lost 4, with 20 bases in between. From germline, CDR1 is SGHKS and CDR2 YYEKEE (reference sequence). CDR3 sequence: CASSPSQGLVATGELFF. The CDR3 region has the DNA TGTGCCAGCAGCCCCTCACAGGGTTTAGTGGCCACCGGGGAGCTGTTTTTT.

This chain links TRBV28 with TRBJ2-1; 12 bases align to TRBD2. The CDR3 has 15 amino acids. Germline values: CDR1 MDHEN, CDR2 SYDVKM. V lost 5 bases to trimming and J lost 6 bases; unmatched junction nucleotides: 5. The CDR3 loop is CASSLAGGPANEQFF. As DNA, the CDR3 is TGTGCCAGCAGTCTAGCGGGAGGGCCTGCCAATGAGCAGTTCTTC.